These 15 T cell receptor beta chains originate from one sample sequenced in a study of CD8 T cells in ankylosing spondylitis. TCRdb reprocessed the 5' RACE reads with MiXCR, giving one entry per CDR3 protein. The sample has approximately 100,000 distinct CDR3 sequences, about 8.6% seen once. The sample taken for sequencing was blood, either unsorted or a sorted T cell fraction (not recorded which). These receptor sequences come from a male donor with ankylosing spondylitis or in good health (not recorded which).

This clonotype was counted ten times or more. One end of the junction does not line up with germline, which may come from a read error. This rearrangement joins TRBV7-9 to TRBJ2-1; TRBD2 aligns across 7 bases. CDR1 is SEHNR, CDR2 FQNEAQ, per germline (reference sequence). The CDR3 has 14 residues. The CDR3, as DNA: TGTGCCAGCAGCCTAGCGGCCCCCTACAATGAGCAGTTCTTC. Residues: CASSLAAPYNEQFF.

V usage is TRBV7-3 and J usage is TRBJ2-3; TRBD1 matches at 9 bases. The junction had 6 bases not matched to a gene; V was cut back by 5 bases and J by 0 bases. The CDR3 runs 16 residues. In germline, CDR1 is SGHTA, CDR2 FQGTGA. The CDR3 loop reads CASSQQGAPSTDTQYF. In DNA form, the CDR3 reads TGTGCCAGCAGCCAACAGGGGGCCCCTAGCACAGATACGCAGTATTTT.

This clonotype was seen ten or more times. This chain connects TRBV14 to TRBJ2-1, with TRBD2 matching over 8 bases. CDR1 and CDR2 from the germline V gene are SGHDN and FVKESK. V was pared by 0 bases and J by 6 bases, with 16 bases of the junction left unmatched. The CDR3 extends over 19 amino acids. CDR3 DNA sequence: TGTGCCAGCAGCCAAGAACGATATCGGATTGGGACTAGAGGCAATGAGCAGTTCTTC. Amino acids: CASSQERYRIGTRGNEQFF.

The sample holds many counts of this clonotype. This chain connects TRBV20-1 to TRBJ1-5, with D possibly matching TRBD1 (6 bases). The V gene lost 6 bases and the J gene lost 4 bases, with 19 bases spanning the gap. The CDR3 has 15 amino acids. Germline CDR1 and CDR2: DFQATT and SNEGSKA (reference sequence). As DNA, the CDR3 is TGCAGTGCCGTTCCCTTCACAGGGACGAATCAGCCCCAGCATTTT. This gives the protein CSAVPFTGTNQPQHF.

This clonotype was recorded at least ten times. The chain couples TRBV24-1 to TRBJ2-3, with D possibly matching TRBD1 (6 bases). CDR3 size: 14 residues. Trimming shortened V by 4 bases and J by 4 bases, and 11 bases separated the two germline ends. CDR1 is KGHDR and CDR2 is SFDVKD in the germline V gene. This chain's CDR3 is CATSDRGSSDTQYF. The CDR3 DNA follows: TGTGCCACCAGTGACAGGGGATCGTCAGATACGCAGTATTTT.

This clonotype was counted many times. The chain is built from TRBV6-2 or TRBV6-3 and TRBJ2-2, with TRBD1 matching over 8 bases. The CDR3 covers 15 residues. The ends lost 2 bases at V and 7 bases at J; junction bases unmatched: 6. The germline gives CDR1 MNHEY, CDR2 SVGEGT. The DNA of the CDR3 is TGTGCCAGCAGTTACGGGACAGGTCTCGTCGGGGAGCTGTTTTTT. This sequence encodes CASSYGTGLVGELFF.

This clonotype has ten or more counts. The chain recombines TRBV5-1 with TRBJ2-7; 8 bases are shared with TRBD1. The CDR3 is 16 residues long. V shed 4 bases, J shed 6 bases, and the junction held 15 bases outside the gene matches. Germline CDR1 is SGHRS and CDR2 is YFSETQ. CDR3 in amino acids: CASSLPRTGRASEQYF. The CDR3 DNA reads TGCGCCAGCAGCCTACCGAGGACAGGGCGCGCGAGCGAGCAGTACTTC.

This clonotype occurred many times. This chain connects TRBV10-3 to TRBJ2-7; D is undetermined. The CDR3 is made up of 13 amino acids. Trimming removed 1 base at V and 6 bases at J, with 10 bases between. CDR1 ENHRY and CDR2 SYGVKD come from the germline V gene. The CDR3 bases are TGTGCCATCAGTGAGTTTGGAGTCGGCGAGCAGTACTTC. As protein: CAISEFGVGEQYF.

This clonotype was recorded at least ten times. Mismatch with germline at one junction end may stem from a read error. The chain has TRBV7-7 and TRBJ2-2; D is perhaps TRBD2 (6 bases). Germline-derived CDR1 and CDR2 are SSHAT and FNYEAQ (reference sequence). CDR3 length: 14 amino acids. The CDR3 spells CASSSGDATGELFF. CDR3 sequence (DNA): TGTGCTAGCAGCTCGGGGGACGCCACCGGGGAGCTGTTTTTT.

In its sample, this clonotype was seen many times. The gene calls are TRBV10-3 and TRBJ2-7; D uncertain. There are 14 residues in the CDR3. Germline V lookup: CDR1 ENHRY, CDR2 SYGVKD. Trimming took 4 bases from V and 3 from J, leaving 13 bases between them. DNA for the CDR3: TGTGCCATCAGTGGGACGGGTTCGGGCTACGAGCAGTACTTC. Residues: CAISGTGSGYEQYF.

This clonotype was seen many times. The V and J genes are TRBV12-3 or TRBV12-4 and TRBJ1-2; D is unresolved. V gave up 0 bases and J gave up 3 bases, with 8 bases separating them. The CDR3 covers 14 residues. CDR3 residues: CASSLAVGDYGYTF. CDR3 DNA sequence: TGTGCCAGCAGTTTAGCGGTGGGAGACTATGGCTACACCTTC.

The chain links TRBV30 to TRBJ2-3, with unresolved D. Trimming left V 3 bases short and J 2 bases short, with 3 bases between. The CDR3 runs 11 residues. From germline, CDR1 is GTSNPN and CDR2 SVGIG (reference sequence). CDR3 in DNA: TGTGCCTGGAGGTTCACAGATACGCAGTATTTT. It yields the protein CAWRFTDTQYF.

The sample holds many counts of this clonotype. The V call is TRBV11-2, the J call TRBJ2-5; D not certain. Trimming cost V 4 bases and J 10 bases, with 16 bases left between them. The CDR3 extends over 13 amino acids. The germline V gene has CDR1 SGHAT and CDR2 FQNNGV. CDR3 sequence: CASSSSPVLGQYF. The CDR3 nucleotides are TGTGCCAGCAGCTCCAGCCCTGTACTCGGCCAGTACTTC.

At least ten counts were recorded for this clonotype. The DNA for the CDR3 is TGTGCCAGCAGCTTAGATCGAGCGGGAGTGAGCTACGAGCAGTACTTC. It specifies CASSLDRAGVSYEQYF. The V call is TRBV11-2, the J call TRBJ2-7; 8 bases align to TRBD2. The CDR3 runs to 16 residues. Trimming cost V 0 bases and J 3 bases; bases outside gene matches: 7. CDR1 SGHAT and CDR2 FQNNGV come from the germline V gene.

A word on this clonotype: This may come from a read error, since a much larger clone is one base off. The chain employs TRBV5-5 and TRBJ2-7; D possibly corresponds to TRBD2 (6 bases). CDR3 length equals 14 residues. Germline CDR1 reads SGHKS; CDR2 reads YYEKEE (reference sequence). Here the CDR3 reads CAISPGTSTYEQYF. The CDR3 bases are TGTGCCATCAGCCCCGGGACTTCCACCTACGAGCAGTACTTC. The variable domain in full, completed from reference TRBV5-5 and TRBJ2-7, reads DAGVTQSPTHLIKTRGQQVTLRCSPISGHKSVSWYQQVLGQGPQFIFQYYEKEERGRGNFPDRFSARQFPNYSSELNVNALLLGDSALYLCAISPGTSTYEQYFGPGTRLTVT.